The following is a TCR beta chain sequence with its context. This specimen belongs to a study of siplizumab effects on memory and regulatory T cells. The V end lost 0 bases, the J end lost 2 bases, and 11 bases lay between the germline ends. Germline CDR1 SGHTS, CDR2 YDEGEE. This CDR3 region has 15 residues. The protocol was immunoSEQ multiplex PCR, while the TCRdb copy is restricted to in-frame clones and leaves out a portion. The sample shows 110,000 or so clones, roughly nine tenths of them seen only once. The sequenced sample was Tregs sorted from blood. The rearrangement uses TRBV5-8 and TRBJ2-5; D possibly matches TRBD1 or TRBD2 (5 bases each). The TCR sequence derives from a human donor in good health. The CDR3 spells CASSLGGALQETQYF. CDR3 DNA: TGTGCCAGCAGCTTGGGAGGGGCCCTACAAGAGACCCAGTACTTC.